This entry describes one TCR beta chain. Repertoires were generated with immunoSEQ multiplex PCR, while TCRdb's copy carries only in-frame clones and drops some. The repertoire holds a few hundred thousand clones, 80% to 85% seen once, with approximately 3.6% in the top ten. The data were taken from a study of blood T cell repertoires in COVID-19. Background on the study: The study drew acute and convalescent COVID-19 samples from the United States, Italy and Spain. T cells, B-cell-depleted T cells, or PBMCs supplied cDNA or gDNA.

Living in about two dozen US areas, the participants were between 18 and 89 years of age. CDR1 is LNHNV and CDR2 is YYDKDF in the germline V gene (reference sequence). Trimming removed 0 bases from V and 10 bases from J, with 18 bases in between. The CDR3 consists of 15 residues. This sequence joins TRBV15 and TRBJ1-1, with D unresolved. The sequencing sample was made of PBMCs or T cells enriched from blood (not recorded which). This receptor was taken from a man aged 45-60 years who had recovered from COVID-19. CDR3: CATSRDSLVRRGAFF. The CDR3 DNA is TGTGCCACCAGCAGAGATTCTTTGGTTAGACGGGGAGCTTTCTTT.